This section outlines one T cell receptor beta chain sequence together with its context. Antigen specificity is unknown. Newly diagnosed hyperthyroidism donors, aged 18 to 65, duration under 2 months. The diagnostic workup employed clinical symptoms, serum thyroxine, TRAb, thyroid ultrasound and orbital computed tomography. Fresh peripheral blood (approximately 9.5 ml) yielded the PBMCs. As the template, RNA transcripts were used to amplify TCR beta CDR3 regions. Second-round multiplex PCR came after a first-round RT-PCR that employed HTBI primers. TCRdb analysed the multiplex PCR reads with MiXCR anew, one entry per CDR3 protein. Of roughly 400,000 distinct CDR3 sequences detected, 15% to 19% appear once; the ten largest clones hold about 7%. This sample was included in a study of Graves' ophthalmopathy and Graves' hyperthyroidism. Germline CDR1 and CDR2: MNHEY and SMNVEV (reference sequence). The junction had 4 bases not matched to a gene; V was cut back by 1 base and J by 5 bases. The CDR3 totals 16 residues.

Notes on the study in general: Blood repertoires reportedly contained most expanded thyroid clonotypes above 0.001 frequency.

The sequenced material came from peripheral blood. V is TRBV27 and J is TRBJ2-2; 10 bases line up with TRBD2. The clonotype was recovered from a woman under 30 with stable Graves' hyperthyroidism. The DNA of the CDR3 is TGTGCCAGCAGTTTATGGCCAGCGGGGGGGACCGGGGAGCTGTTTTTT. Its protein is CASSLWPAGGTGELFF.